The rows below give T cell receptor beta chains drawn from one sample of a study of PD-1 blockade in classical Hodgkin lymphoma. Sequenced by immunoSEQ multiplex PCR; TCRdb stores in-frame clones only, minus some. The sample has fewer than 35,000 clones; 94% are singletons. Sequencing used peripheral blood mononuclear cells (PBMCs). The source is a human donor with classical Hodgkin lymphoma. Each CDR3 is given with its conserved first and last residue.

v_call	cdr3_aa
TRBV27	CASSSFSDRAETQYF
TRBV5-5	CASSFRQVAVRNSPLHF
TRBV29-1	CSVLLAAKNIQYF
TRBV10-3	CAISDTGGENTEAFF
TRBV6-5	CASSPLRPPRYGYTF
TRBV18	CASSLSPGTGAGTEAFF
TRBV6-5	CASRQIGQGPDTQYF
TRBV18	CASSPGQGVRSYGYTF
TRBV2	CASSGYGGYEQYF
TRBV4-3	CASSQMGSRGNSPLHF
TRBV6-5	CASSYDPAGYEQYF
TRBV29-1	CRTPLISDTDTQYF
TRBV21-1	CASSKVLQDTQYF
TRBV20-1	CSARTLYEQYF
TRBV2	CASSEARGFYEQYF
TRBV4-1	CASSPGQGLSPGNTIYF